These 15 T cell receptor beta chains were all obtained from the same sample, sequenced in a study of T cells after yellow fever vaccination. TCRdb reanalysed the 5' RACE reads using MiXCR and keeps one entry per CDR3 protein. The repertoire holds some 600,000 distinct CDR3 sequences, with roughly a sixth as singletons. Material: PBMCs, obtained 5 days after the first yellow fever vaccination. Receptors originate from a man aged 18 to 30 who received the YFV17D yellow fever vaccine.

This clonotype showed up many times. This chain links TRBV5-1 with TRBJ1-4, with unresolved D. Deletions cut 1 base from V and 0 bases from J, with 7 bases between. This CDR3 region has 15 residues. CDR1 is SGHRS and CDR2 is YFSETQ in the germline V gene. The CDR3 reads CASSLRQPTNEKLFF. The CDR3 DNA reads as TGCGCCAGCAGCTTGAGGCAGCCAACTAATGAAAAACTGTTTTTT.

This clonotype occurred a few times. The chain joins TRBV20-1 to TRBJ2-5; 10 positions agree with TRBD2. This CDR3 contains 15 residues. The germline CDR1 and CDR2 sequences are DFQATT and SNEGSKA (reference sequence). V lost 1 base, J lost 5 bases, and 7 bases stayed unmatched. For the CDR3, the DNA is TGCAGTGCTAGAGCTTCCCGGACTAGCGGTGAGACCCAGTACTTC. Amino acids: CSARASRTSGETQYF.

This clonotype turned up a few times. The chain uses TRBV2 and TRBJ1-1; 7 positions match TRBD1. The V segment lost 6 bases and the J segment 0 bases; nucleotides outside the gene matches: 13. Germline V lookup: CDR1 SNHLY, CDR2 FYNNEI. The CDR3 has 17 amino acids. The CDR3 reads CASSADRERPMNTEAFF. The DNA for the CDR3 is TGTGCCAGCAGCGCCGACAGGGAGAGACCTATGAACACTGAAGCTTTCTTT.

This clonotype has just a few counts. The gene calls are TRBV10-3 and TRBJ2-1; D may be TRBD2 (6 bases). Germline V gene lookup returns CDR1 ENHRY and CDR2 SYGVKD. Trimming pared 4 bases from V and 4 bases from J, leaving 20 bases between. CDR3 size: 17 residues. CDR3 amino acids: CAISGSPGLSSYNEQFF. The CDR3 nucleotides are TGTGCCATCAGTGGGTCACCGGGACTTAGTTCATACAATGAGCAGTTCTTC.

J is TRBJ1-6 and V is TRBV6-5; a weak D match, TRBD1 (6 bases). V was shortened by 0 bases and J by 8 bases, with 14 bases between the two germline ends. The CDR3 spans 16 residues. Germline lookup yields CDR1 MNHEY and CDR2 SVGAGI. This chain's CDR3 is CASSYSKVGGHSPLHF. DNA of the CDR3: TGTGCCAGCAGTTACTCGAAGGTAGGGGGGCATTCACCCCTCCACTTT.

The chain links TRBV5-1 to TRBJ1-5; D call uncertain. Looked up from germline, CDR1 is SGHRS and CDR2 is YFSETQ. Trimming pared 4 bases from V and 9 bases from J, leaving 11 bases between. The CDR3 covers 12 residues. The CDR3 DNA is TGCGCCAGCAGCGTGTACGCGGGGCCCCAGCATTTT. As protein: CASSVYAGPQHF.

For this clonotype: A much bigger clone sits one base away, suggesting this may be a read error. The V call is TRBV27, the J call TRBJ1-5; possibly TRBD1 for D (5 bases). The CDR3 spans 15 residues. Germline values: CDR1 MNHEY, CDR2 SMNVEV (reference sequence). V lost 1 base to trimming and J lost 3 bases, with 10 bases between them. The CDR3 loop reads CASSLWGTVNQPQHF. In nucleotides, the CDR3 is TGTGCCAGCAGTTTATGGGGGACGGTCAATCAGCCCCAGCATTTT.

This clonotype was detected ten times or more. This sequence joins TRBV7-2 and TRBJ2-5; possible D gene TRBD2, 5 bases. Trimming pared 3 bases from V and 5 bases from J, leaving 13 bases between. The CDR3 is made up of 14 amino acids. Germline V lookup: CDR1 SGHTA, CDR2 FQGNSA. CDR3 amino acids: CASSLRPSRETQYF. The CDR3 nucleotides are TGTGCCAGCAGCTTGAGGCCTAGCCGGGAGACCCAGTACTTC. The full variable domain, with the rest looked up from reference TRBV7-2 and TRBJ2-5, is GAGVSQSPSNKVTEKGKDVELRCDPISGHTALYWYRQSLGQGLEFLIYFQGNSAPDKSGLPSDRFSAERTGGSVSTLTIQRTQQEDSAVYLCASSLRPSRETQYFGPGTRLLVL.

This clonotype was recorded a few times. The chain employs TRBV7-8 and TRBJ2-1, with 9 positions matching TRBD1. Germline V gene sequence: CDR1 SGHVS, CDR2 FQNEAQ. The junction had 6 bases not matched to a gene; V was cut back by 5 bases and J by 1 base. CDR3 length equals 16 residues. The CDR3 DNA is TGTGCCAGCAGCCCCCGGGGGACAGGGTCCTACAATGAGCAGTTCTTC. Protein sequence: CASSPRGTGSYNEQFF.

This chain links TRBV4-1 with TRBJ2-7; no reliable D call. The germline V and J ends were trimmed by 5 bases and 5 bases, with 16 bases remaining between them. Germline V CDR1 and CDR2: MGHRA, YSYEKL. The CDR3 has 14 amino acids. The CDR3: CASSSNVGRNEQYV. The CDR3 DNA reads as TGCGCCAGCAGCTCAAACGTCGGGCGGAACGAGCAGTACGTC.

The chain couples TRBV5-1 to TRBJ2-5, with D perhaps assigned TRBD1 or TRBD2 (5 bases each). The CDR3 extends over 16 amino acids. Trimming left V 4 bases short and J 7 bases short, with 23 bases between. In germline, CDR1 is SGHRS, CDR2 YFSETQ. DNA for the CDR3: TGCGCCAGCAGCCCGGCGGACCCGGGCGGTGGGGGGACCCAGTACTTC. This encodes CASSPADPGGGGTQYF.

Ten or more counts support this clonotype. The chain carries TRBV7-2 and TRBJ2-3; TRBD2 is a possible D gene (7 bases). V lost 3 bases and J lost 0, with 13 bases in between. This CDR3 is built from 16 residues. Germline CDR1 SGHTA, CDR2 FQGNSA. The CDR3 sequence: CASSFSGGLSTDTQYF. In DNA, the CDR3 is TGTGCCAGCAGCTTTTCCGGGGGGCTTAGCACAGATACGCAGTATTTT. Full variable domain (outside the CDR3, taken from reference TRBV7-2 and TRBJ2-3): GAGVSQSPSNKVTEKGKDVELRCDPISGHTALYWYRQSLGQGLEFLIYFQGNSAPDKSGLPSDRFSAERTGGSVSTLTIQRTQQEDSAVYLCASSFSGGLSTDTQYFGPGTRLTVL.

The J gene is TRBJ2-3, the V gene TRBV7-2; D not certain. CDR1 SGHTA and CDR2 FQGNSA come from the germline V gene. With 5 bases removed from V and 9 bases from J, the gap between germline ends came to 12 bases. The CDR3 totals 12 residues. The CDR3 sequence is CASSTDSTTQYF. CDR3 sequence (DNA): TGTGCCAGCAGCACAGACTCCACCACGCAGTATTTT.

The V call is TRBV4-3, the J call TRBJ2-3, with D tentatively TRBD2 (7 bases). The germline gives CDR1 LGHNA, CDR2 YSLEER. V was trimmed by 2 bases and J by 3 bases, leaving 18 bases between them. This CDR3 region has 17 residues. CDR3: CASSQSGGLSQTDTQYF. In nucleotides, the CDR3 is TGCGCCAGCAGCCAATCCGGGGGGCTAAGTCAAACAGATACGCAGTATTTT.

The chain uses TRBV9 and TRBJ2-3; D may be TRBD2 (7 bases). V gave up 0 bases and J gave up 4 bases, with 12 bases separating them. This CDR3 spans 15 amino acids. Germline CDR1 SGDLS, CDR2 YYNGEE. CDR3 sequence reads: CASSVARGGPDTQYF. The CDR3 bases are TGTGCCAGCAGCGTAGCTAGGGGGGGCCCAGATACGCAGTATTTT.